This T cell receptor (beta chain) was recorded in a study of cytomegalovirus exposure and HLA in healthy donors. CDR3 length: 15 amino acids. Germline-derived CDR1 and CDR2 are LNHDA and SQIVND (reference sequence). Trimming took 4 bases from V and 1 from J; bases not matched to a gene: 6. Study-wide results and limits: The study flagged some 170 TCR beta chains as cytomegalovirus-associated. It has been reported that TCR beta sequences accurately predicted the HLA-A and HLA-B alleles of most subjects. Indistinguishable V segments, including TRBV6-2 and TRBV6-3, were excluded.

Amplification used 60 Vbeta primers and 13 Jbeta primers. Clones were sequenced by immunoSEQ multiplex PCR, and TCRdb holds only the in-frame ones, with some missing. The repertoire holds over 130,000 clones, with roughly 83% as singletons. Donors likely had unrecorded immune exposures despite being nominally healthy when sampled. Concerning this clone: Its antigen is currently unknown.

The V and J genes are TRBV19 and TRBJ1-1; 7 nucleotides align to TRBD1. Sequenced sample: PBMCs. The TCR comes from a human donor in good health. CDR3 loop: CASSTPGTENTEAFF. CDR3 coding DNA: TGTGCCAGTAGTACCCCCGGGACAGAGAACACTGAAGCTTTCTTT.